This T cell receptor (beta chain) was sequenced for a study of Ad26.COV2.S vaccination and SARS-CoV-2 variants. Background on the study: Into the muscle, Ad26.COV2.S was dosed once or twice, 56 days apart.

This clone has just one count. Its specificity is unknown. Profiled with immunoSEQ multiplex PCR; TCRdb holds only in-frame clones, not every one. Seen here are 510,000 or so clones, around nine tenths observed once, and the top ten hold 9.5% to 15%. Indicated treatment: around 19 received Ad26.COV2.S at low or high dose, single or two shots; about 5 received placebo; per-sample allocation not given. The study sampled participants on day 63 after the first vaccine or placebo injection. Trimming at V came to 4 bases and at J to 13 bases, leaving 13 bases not matched to a gene. The CDR3 is made up of 15 amino acids. CDR1 and CDR2 (germline): LGHDT, YNNKEL (reference sequence). General study points: Substantial response breadth was reportedly seen for spike-specific CD8+ and CD4+ T cells after vaccination.

The sample here was peripheral blood, taken in a trial of Ad26.COV2.S vaccine versus placebo. The chain uses TRBV3-1 (or the pseudogene TRBV3-2) and TRBJ1-6; 7 bases align to TRBD1. The receptor was isolated from a person aged 18-60 years who received the Ad26.COV2.S COVID-19 vaccine or a placebo. DNA of the CDR3: TGTGCCAGCAGCCTTTCGGCAGGGGGGGTTGATCCCCTCCACTTT. This sequence encodes CASSLSAGGVDPLHF.